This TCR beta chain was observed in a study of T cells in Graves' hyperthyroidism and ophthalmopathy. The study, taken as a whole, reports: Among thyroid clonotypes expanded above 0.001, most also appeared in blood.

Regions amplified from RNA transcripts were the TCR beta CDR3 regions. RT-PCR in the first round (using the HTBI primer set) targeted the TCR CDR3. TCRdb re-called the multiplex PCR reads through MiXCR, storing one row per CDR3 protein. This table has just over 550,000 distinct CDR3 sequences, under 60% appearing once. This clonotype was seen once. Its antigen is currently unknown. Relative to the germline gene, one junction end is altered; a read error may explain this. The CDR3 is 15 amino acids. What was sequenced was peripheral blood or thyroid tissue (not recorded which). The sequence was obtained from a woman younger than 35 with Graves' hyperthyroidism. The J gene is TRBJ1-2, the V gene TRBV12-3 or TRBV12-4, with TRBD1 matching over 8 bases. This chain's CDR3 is CASSPTGGRGYDYTF. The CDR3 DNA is TGTGCCAGCAGTCCAACAGGGGGGAGAGGCTATGACTACACCTTC.